Following are 25 T cell receptor beta chains from one sample sequenced in a study of beta chain features in type 1 diabetes. Study-wide points: In all four CD4+ subsets, TCRB CDR3 length was significantly, moderately reduced in type 1 diabetes.

These TCRs are of unknown antigen specificity. The sequenced template was cDNA made from the entire isolated RNA. Generated by immunoSEQ multiplex PCR, the TCRdb table keeps only in-frame clones and is missing some. The repertoire includes approximately 360,000 clones, roughly an eighth of them detected once, and 0.008% to 0.011% sits in the top ten. The sequenced material came from naive CD4+ T cells from blood. The receptor set was obtained from a woman in her late teens or twenties with type 1 diabetes.

The chain joins TRBV11-2 to TRBJ2-2; D not resolved. V was shortened by 1 base and J by 1 base, with 4 bases between the two germline ends. Per germline, CDR1 SGHAT and CDR2 FQNNGV. CDR3 length equals 14 residues. This chain's CDR3 is CASSLGRNTGELFF. The CDR3 DNA follows: TGTGCCAGCAGCTTAGGGAGGAACACCGGGGAGCTGTTTTTT.

The rearrangement links TRBV7-4 to TRBJ2-1, with D unresolved. CDR1 is SGHVT, CDR2 SQSDAQ, per germline. The CDR3 extends over 11 amino acids. The V gene lost 4 bases and the J gene lost 10 bases, with 8 bases spanning the gap. Here the CDR3 DNA reads TGTGCCAGCAGCTGCACAGTCGAGCAGTTCTTC. It specifies CASSCTVEQFF.

This sequence joins TRBV5-1 and TRBJ2-2; 8 nucleotides agree with TRBD1. Looked up from germline, CDR1 is SGHRS and CDR2 is YFSETQ. The CDR3 extends over 15 amino acids. V lost 4 bases, J lost 4 bases, and 6 bases stayed unmatched. The CDR3 DNA follows: TGCGCCAGCAGCGATCAGGGGGCCATCACCGGGGAGCTGTTTTTT. Translated: CASSDQGAITGELFF.

The sample holds a few counts of this clone. V usage is TRBV4-3 and J usage is TRBJ2-7; a weak D match, TRBD1 (6 bases). Trimming took off 0 bases at V and 6 bases at J, with 9 bases between the two ends. The CDR3 is 13 residues long. Germline loops: CDR1 LGHNA, CDR2 YSLEER. CDR3 sequence reads: CASSQDRQVEQYF. CDR3 coding DNA: TGCGCCAGCAGCCAAGATAGACAGGTCGAGCAGTACTTC.

CDR3 nucleotides: TGTGCCTGGAGAGGGCTAGCGACCTACAATGAGCAGTTCTTC. It yields the protein CAWRGLATYNEQFF. The J gene is TRBJ2-1, the V gene TRBV30, with a tentative D call TRBD2 (6 bases). Looked up from germline, CDR1 is GTSNPN and CDR2 is SVGIG (reference sequence). V gave up 3 bases and J gave up 2 bases, with 11 bases separating them. The CDR3 totals 14 residues.

The chain couples TRBV15 to TRBJ2-1; the match to TRBD1 covers 9 bases. Germline CDR1 reads LNHNV; CDR2 reads YYDKDF (reference sequence). The length of the CDR3 is 15 residues. The ends lost 9 bases at V and 8 bases at J; junction bases unmatched: 14. This CDR3 is CATKLPGQGVHEQFF. The DNA for the CDR3 is TGTGCCACAAAACTTCCGGGACAGGGCGTCCATGAGCAGTTCTTC.

The chain joins TRBV6-6 to TRBJ1-1; D is uncertain. Deletions cut 5 bases from V and 1 base from J, with 8 bases between. Germline CDR1 and CDR2: MNHNY and SVGAGI (reference sequence). The CDR3 loop spans 13 amino acids. The chain's CDR3 is CASSVLSNTEAFF. CDR3 DNA sequence: TGTGCCAGCAGTGTCCTCTCGAACACTGAAGCTTTCTTT.

This clone was counted a few times. The genes are TRBV27 and TRBJ2-1; 10 nucleotides agree with TRBD1. CDR3 length: 16 residues. Germline V gene sequence: CDR1 MNHEY, CDR2 SMNVEV (reference sequence). V dropped 5 bases and J dropped 4; count of bases not matched to a gene: 8. CDR3 sequence reads: CASSPRDRGGYNEQFF. CDR3 coding DNA: TGTGCCAGCAGTCCCCGGGACAGGGGCGGGTACAATGAGCAGTTCTTC.

The chain has TRBV5-1 and TRBJ2-3; TRBD1 is a possible D gene (5 bases). V was cut by 0 bases and J by 4 bases, with 9 bases left in between. CDR1 is SGHRS and CDR2 is YFSETQ in the germline V gene. The CDR3 has 14 residues. CDR3 region: CASSLGAGPDTQYF. CDR3 bases: TGCGCCAGCAGCTTGGGGGCAGGGCCAGATACGCAGTATTTT.

The sample holds a few counts of this clone. The rearrangement joins TRBV5-6 to TRBJ1-6; no firm D call. Trimming took off 5 bases at V and 10 bases at J, with 16 bases between the two ends. This CDR3 has 14 amino acids. Looked up from germline, CDR1 is SGHDT and CDR2 is YYEEEE. Written as DNA, the CDR3 is TGTGCCAGCAGTGGACTTCAAGGGTTATCACCCCTCCACTTT. Translated, it gives CASSGLQGLSPLHF.

Here the CDR3 reads CASRSGDTDTQYF. The CDR3 DNA is TGCGCCAGCAGGAGCGGGGATACAGATACGCAGTATTTT. This rearrangement joins TRBV5-1 to TRBJ2-3; 7 bases align to TRBD2. Unmatched junction bases numbered 3, after V lost 5 bases and J lost 3 bases. This CDR3 spans 13 amino acids. From germline, CDR1 is SGHRS and CDR2 YFSETQ.

This chain links TRBV2 with TRBJ2-2; 10 bases agree with TRBD2. The CDR3 length is 16 residues. From germline, CDR1 is SNHLY and CDR2 FYNNEI. J lost 6 bases, V lost 5 bases, and 9 bases had no gene match. CDR3: CASSRGLAGESGELFF. The CDR3 bases are TGTGCCAGCAGTCGGGGGCTAGCGGGAGAGTCCGGGGAGCTGTTTTTT.

V is TRBV5-1 and J is TRBJ1-2, with TRBD1 matching over 8 bases. This CDR3 is 14 amino acids long. J was trimmed by 2 bases and V by 3 bases; bases with no gene match: 3. Germline loops: CDR1 SGHRS, CDR2 YFSETQ. CDR3 DNA sequence: TGCGCCAGCAGCTCCGGGACAGGCAACTATGGCTACACCTTC. This gives the protein CASSSGTGNYGYTF.

The chain joins TRBV7-6 to TRBJ2-1; 7 bases line up with TRBD2. The CDR3 contains 15 residues. Trimming removed 5 bases from V and 0 bases from J; junction bases left unmatched: 4. Germline-derived CDR1 and CDR2 are SGHVS and FNYEAQ. DNA for the CDR3: TGTGCCAGCAGCGCGAGGACTAGCTCCTACAATGAGCAGTTCTTC. Translating it yields CASSARTSSYNEQFF. Full variable domain (remainder filled in from reference TRBV7-6 and TRBJ2-1): GAGVSQSPRYKVTKRGQDVALRCDPISGHVSLYWYRQALGQGPEFLTYFNYEAQQDKSGLPNDRFSAERPEGSISTLTIQRTEQRDSAMYRCASSARTSSYNEQFFGPGTRLTVL.

DNA of the CDR3: TGTGCCAGCAGCGATCGGACAAGACATTTCTTT. Protein sequence: CASSDRTRHFF. This sequence joins TRBV11-2 and TRBJ1-1; D perhaps matches TRBD1 (5 bases). The CDR3 length is 11 residues. V lost 5 bases to trimming and J lost 13 bases, with 14 bases between them. Germline V gene lookup returns CDR1 SGHAT and CDR2 FQNNGV.

This chain links TRBV25-1 with TRBJ2-1; D unclear. The V end was cut by 1 base, the J end by 5 bases, with 12 bases between. The length of the CDR3 is 15 residues. CDR1 MGHDK and CDR2 SYGVNS come from the germline V gene. The CDR3 sequence: CASSELASWDNEQFF. The CDR3 DNA reads TGTGCCAGCAGTGAATTAGCCTCCTGGGACAATGAGCAGTTCTTC.

This clone was observed a handful of times. This rearrangement joins TRBV5-4 to TRBJ2-1; 11 nucleotides line up with TRBD2. The CDR3 sequence is 18 residues long. Germline V lookup: CDR1 SGHNT, CDR2 YYREEE (reference sequence). The trim removed 0 bases at V and 7 bases at J, leaving 12 bases unmatched. CDR3 nucleotide sequence: TGTGCCAGCAGCTTGGGGATTACTAGCGGGAGAAAGGTGAATGAGCAGTTCTTC. Translation gives CASSLGITSGRKVNEQFF.

This clone was seen only a few times. The gene calls are TRBV5-1 and TRBJ1-4; D not certain. This CDR3 comprises 13 residues. Per germline, CDR1 SGHRS and CDR2 YFSETQ. V was trimmed by 4 bases and J by 4 bases, leaving 8 bases between them. The DNA of the CDR3 is TGCGCCAGCAGCCGCGACAATAATGAAAAACTGTTTTTT. Residues: CASSRDNNEKLFF.

The chain couples TRBV7-3 to TRBJ2-3; D gene unclear. The ends were cut back, 4 bases at V and 6 bases at J, with 5 bases in the middle. The CDR3 is 11 residues long. Per germline, CDR1 SGHTA and CDR2 FQGTGA. As DNA, the CDR3 is TGTGCCAGCAGCTACGGTGATACGCAGTATTTT. Its protein is CASSYGDTQYF.

This clone was picked up a small number of times. The chain combines TRBV5-4 with TRBJ1-2; maybe TRBD1 (6 bases). Germline lookup yields CDR1 SGHNT and CDR2 YYREEE (reference sequence). V was cut by 9 bases and J by 1 base, with 22 bases left in between. CDR3 length equals 16 residues. This CDR3 reads CATESRQDPHNYGYTF. CDR3 coding DNA: TGTGCCACCGAATCCCGACAGGACCCTCATAACTATGGCTACACCTTC.

This clone was seen repeatedly, ten times or more. Additional DNA sequences in this sample encode the identical CDR3. The chain joins TRBV7-9 to TRBJ2-3; no firm D call. The CDR3 consists of 11 residues. Germline-derived CDR1 and CDR2 are SEHNR and FQNEAQ (reference sequence). Trimming shortened V by 5 bases and J by 3 bases, and 3 bases separated the two germline ends. As DNA, the CDR3 is TGTGCCAGCAGCCCTACAGATACGCAGTATTTT. Protein product: CASSPTDTQYF.

The rearrangement uses TRBV7-3 and TRBJ1-1, with TRBD1 as a possible D gene (5 bases). The germline gives CDR1 SGHTA, CDR2 FQGTGA. V was clipped by 3 bases and J by 6 bases, with 11 bases between them. The CDR3 runs to 13 residues. CDR3: CASSFAGEAEAFF. The CDR3 nucleotides read TGTGCCAGCAGCTTTGCGGGGGAGGCTGAAGCTTTCTTT.

The chain employs TRBV12-5 and TRBJ2-7; D not resolved. From germline, CDR1 is LGHNT and CDR2 FRNRAP. CDR3 size: 12 residues. V dropped 5 bases and J dropped 3 bases, with 8 bases sitting between them. The CDR3 region is CASGISLYEQYF. The DNA of the CDR3 is TGTGCTAGTGGTATCTCCCTCTACGAGCAGTACTTC.

This sequence joins TRBV9 and TRBJ2-3; D perhaps matches TRBD2 (5 bases). Germline CDR1 SGDLS, CDR2 YYNGEE. The CDR3 extends over 13 amino acids. V was trimmed by 3 bases and J by 4 bases, leaving 9 bases between them. This chain's CDR3 is CASSAGSADTQYF. In DNA form, the CDR3 reads TGTGCCAGCAGCGCTGGGAGCGCAGATACGCAGTATTTT.

In its sample, this clone was seen a few times. The chain carries TRBV13 and TRBJ1-5; D not certain. Germline V CDR1 and CDR2: PRHDT, FYEKMQ (reference sequence). The V end was cut by 1 base, the J end by 4 bases, with 5 bases between. The CDR3 extends over 13 amino acids. CDR3 bases: TGTGCCAGCAGCTTAGCTCCGAATCAGCCCCAGCATTTT. Residues: CASSLAPNQPQHF.